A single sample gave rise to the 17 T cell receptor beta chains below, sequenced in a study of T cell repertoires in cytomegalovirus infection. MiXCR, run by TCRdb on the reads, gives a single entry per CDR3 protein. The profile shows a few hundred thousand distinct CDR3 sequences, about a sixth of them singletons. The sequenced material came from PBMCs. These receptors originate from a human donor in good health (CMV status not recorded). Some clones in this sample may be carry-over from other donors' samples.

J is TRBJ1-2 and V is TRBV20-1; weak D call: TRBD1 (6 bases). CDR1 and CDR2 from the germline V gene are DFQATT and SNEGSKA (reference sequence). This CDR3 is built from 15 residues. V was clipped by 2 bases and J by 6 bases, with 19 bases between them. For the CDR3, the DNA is TGCAGTGCTAGATGGGCAGGGGTGAGCTTTCATGGCTACACCTTC. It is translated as CSARWAGVSFHGYTF.

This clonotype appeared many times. The CDR3 nucleotides are TGTGCCAGCAGTTACGGACGGGCGGAGACCCAGTACTTC. As protein: CASSYGRAETQYF. The J gene is TRBJ2-5, the V gene TRBV6-2 or TRBV6-3; D call uncertain. The CDR3 runs to 13 residues. V dropped 2 bases and J dropped 5 bases, with 9 bases sitting between them. Germline V lookup: CDR1 MNHEY, CDR2 SVGEGT.

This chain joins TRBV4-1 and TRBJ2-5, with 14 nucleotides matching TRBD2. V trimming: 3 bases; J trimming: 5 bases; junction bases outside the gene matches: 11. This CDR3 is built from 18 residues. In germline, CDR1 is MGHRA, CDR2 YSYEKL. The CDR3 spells CASSHGLRTSGGLETQYF. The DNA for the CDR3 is TGCGCCAGCAGCCACGGGTTAAGGACTAGCGGGGGGTTGGAGACCCAGTACTTC.

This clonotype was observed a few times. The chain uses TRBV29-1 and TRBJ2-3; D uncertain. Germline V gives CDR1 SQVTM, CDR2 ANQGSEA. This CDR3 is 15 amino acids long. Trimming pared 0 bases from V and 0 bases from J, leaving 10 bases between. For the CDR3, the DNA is TGCAGCGTTGAAGATCCCAGCCTGAGCACAGATACGCAGTATTTT. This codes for CSVEDPSLSTDTQYF.

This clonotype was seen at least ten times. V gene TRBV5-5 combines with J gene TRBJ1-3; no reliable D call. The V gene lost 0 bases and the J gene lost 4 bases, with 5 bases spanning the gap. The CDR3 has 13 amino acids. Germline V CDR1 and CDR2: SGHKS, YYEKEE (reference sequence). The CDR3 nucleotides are TGTGCCAGCAGCTTGGTACCGGGAAACACCATATATTTT. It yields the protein CASSLVPGNTIYF.

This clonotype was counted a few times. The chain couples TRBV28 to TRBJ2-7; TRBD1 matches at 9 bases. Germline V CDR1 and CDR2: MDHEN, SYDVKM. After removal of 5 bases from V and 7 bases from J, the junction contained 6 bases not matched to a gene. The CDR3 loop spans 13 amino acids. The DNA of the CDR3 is TGTGCCAGCAGTCCACAGGGGGCTAAGGAGCAGTACTTC. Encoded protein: CASSPQGAKEQYF.

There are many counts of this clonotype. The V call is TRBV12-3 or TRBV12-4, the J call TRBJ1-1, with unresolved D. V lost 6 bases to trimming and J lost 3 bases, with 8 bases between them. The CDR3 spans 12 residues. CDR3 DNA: TGTGCCAGCAGCCGGCAGTACACTGAAGCTTTCTTT. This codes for CASSRQYTEAFF.

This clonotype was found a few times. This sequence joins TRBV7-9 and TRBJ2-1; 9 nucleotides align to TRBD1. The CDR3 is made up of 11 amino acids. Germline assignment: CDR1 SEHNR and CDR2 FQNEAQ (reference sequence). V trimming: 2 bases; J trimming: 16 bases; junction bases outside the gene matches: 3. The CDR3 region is CASSLTGGYFF. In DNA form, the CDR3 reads TGTGCCAGCAGCTTAACAGGGGGCTACTTCTTC.

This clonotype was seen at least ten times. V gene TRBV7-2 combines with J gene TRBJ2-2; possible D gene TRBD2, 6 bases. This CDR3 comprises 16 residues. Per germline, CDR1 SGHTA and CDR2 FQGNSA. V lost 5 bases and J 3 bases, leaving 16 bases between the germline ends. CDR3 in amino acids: CASSQRGVIDTGELFF. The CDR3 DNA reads TGTGCCAGCAGCCAGCGCGGGGTGATCGACACCGGGGAGCTGTTTTTT.

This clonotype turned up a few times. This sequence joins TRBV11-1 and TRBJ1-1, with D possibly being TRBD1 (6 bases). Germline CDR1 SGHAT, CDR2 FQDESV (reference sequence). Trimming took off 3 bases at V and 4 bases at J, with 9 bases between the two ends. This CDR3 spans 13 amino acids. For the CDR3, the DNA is TGTGCCAGCAGCTTTCAGGGGTGCACTGAAGCTTTCTTT. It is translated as CASSFQGCTEAFF.

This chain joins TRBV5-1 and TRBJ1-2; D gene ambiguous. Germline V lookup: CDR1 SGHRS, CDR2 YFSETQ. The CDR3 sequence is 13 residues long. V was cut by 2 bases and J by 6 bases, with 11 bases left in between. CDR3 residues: CASSFSAADGYTF. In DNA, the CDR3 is TGCGCCAGCAGCTTCTCGGCAGCTGATGGCTACACCTTC.

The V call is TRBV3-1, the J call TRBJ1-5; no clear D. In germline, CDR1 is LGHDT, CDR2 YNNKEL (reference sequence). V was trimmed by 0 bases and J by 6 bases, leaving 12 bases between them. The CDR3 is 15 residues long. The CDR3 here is CASSQDQPRSQPQHF. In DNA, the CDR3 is TGTGCCAGCAGCCAAGATCAACCGAGAAGTCAGCCCCAGCATTTT.

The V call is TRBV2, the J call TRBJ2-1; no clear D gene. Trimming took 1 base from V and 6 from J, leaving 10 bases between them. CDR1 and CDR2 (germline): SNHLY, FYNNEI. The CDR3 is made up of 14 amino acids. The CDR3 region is CASSEGPGANEQFF. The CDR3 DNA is TGTGCCAGCAGTGAAGGCCCCGGAGCCAATGAGCAGTTCTTC. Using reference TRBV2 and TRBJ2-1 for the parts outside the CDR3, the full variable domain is EPEVTQTPSHQVTQMGQEVILRCVPISNHLYFYWYRQILGQKVEFLVSFYNNEISEKSEIFDDQFSVERPDGSNFTLKIRSTKLEDSAMYFCASSEGPGANEQFFGPGTRLTVL.

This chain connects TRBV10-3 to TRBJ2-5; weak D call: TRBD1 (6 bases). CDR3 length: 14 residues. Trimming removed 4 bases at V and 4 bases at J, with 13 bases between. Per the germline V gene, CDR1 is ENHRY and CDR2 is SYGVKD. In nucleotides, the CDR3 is TGTGCCATCAGTGCCAGGGGTGCCGTAGAGACCCAGTACTTC. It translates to CAISARGAVETQYF.

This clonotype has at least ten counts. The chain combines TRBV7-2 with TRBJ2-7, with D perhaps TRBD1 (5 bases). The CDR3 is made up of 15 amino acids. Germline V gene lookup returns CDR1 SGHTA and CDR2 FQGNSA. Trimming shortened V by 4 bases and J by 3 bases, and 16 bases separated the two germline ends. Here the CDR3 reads CASSWVTGGFYEQYF. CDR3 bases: TGTGCCAGCAGCTGGGTAACAGGCGGATTCTACGAGCAGTACTTC. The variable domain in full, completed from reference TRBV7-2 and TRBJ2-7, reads GAGVSQSPSNKVTEKGKDVELRCDPISGHTALYWYRQSLGQGLEFLIYFQGNSAPDKSGLPSDRFSAERTGGSVSTLTIQRTQQEDSAVYLCASSWVTGGFYEQYFGPGTRLTVT.

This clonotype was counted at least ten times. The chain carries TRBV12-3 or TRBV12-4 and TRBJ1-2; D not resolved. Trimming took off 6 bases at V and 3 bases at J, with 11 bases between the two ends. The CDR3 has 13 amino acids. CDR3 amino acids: CASRIYPDYGYTF. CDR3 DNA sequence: TGTGCCAGCAGGATATACCCCGACTATGGCTACACCTTC.

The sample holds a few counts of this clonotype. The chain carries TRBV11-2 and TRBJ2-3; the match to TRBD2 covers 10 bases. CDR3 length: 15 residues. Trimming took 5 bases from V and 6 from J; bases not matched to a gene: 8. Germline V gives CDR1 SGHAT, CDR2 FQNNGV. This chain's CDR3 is CASSPSGGVMDTQYF. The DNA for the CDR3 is TGTGCCAGCAGCCCTAGCGGGGGAGTTATGGATACGCAGTATTTT.